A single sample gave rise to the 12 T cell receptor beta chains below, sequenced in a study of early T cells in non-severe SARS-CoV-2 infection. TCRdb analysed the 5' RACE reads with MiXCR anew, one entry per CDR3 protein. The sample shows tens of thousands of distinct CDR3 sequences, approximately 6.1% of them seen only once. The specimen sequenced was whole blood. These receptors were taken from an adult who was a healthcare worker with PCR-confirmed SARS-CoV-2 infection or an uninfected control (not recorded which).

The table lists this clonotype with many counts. In DNA, the CDR3 is TGTGCCACCCAACGAACAGGGGGCGCATTCACCGGGGAGCTGTTTTTT. Its protein is CATQRTGGAFTGELFF. This chain connects TRBV24-1 to TRBJ2-2; 9 bases fit TRBD1. With V trimmed by 9 bases and J by 4 bases, 11 bases remained unmatched. This CDR3 is built from 16 residues. The germline V gene has CDR1 KGHDR and CDR2 SFDVKD.

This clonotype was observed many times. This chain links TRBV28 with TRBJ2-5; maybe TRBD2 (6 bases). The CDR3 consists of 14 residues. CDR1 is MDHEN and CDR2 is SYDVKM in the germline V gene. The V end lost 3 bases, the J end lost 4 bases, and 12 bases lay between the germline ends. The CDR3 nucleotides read TGTGCCAGCAGTTTCGCAGGGAGGTCAGAGACCCAGTACTTC. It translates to CASSFAGRSETQYF.

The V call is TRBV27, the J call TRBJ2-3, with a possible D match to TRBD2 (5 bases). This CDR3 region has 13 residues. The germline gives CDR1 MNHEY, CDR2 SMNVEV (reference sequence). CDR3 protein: CARLERVGDTQYF. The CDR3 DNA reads TGTGCTCGCCTGGAGAGGGTCGGAGATACGCAGTATTTT.

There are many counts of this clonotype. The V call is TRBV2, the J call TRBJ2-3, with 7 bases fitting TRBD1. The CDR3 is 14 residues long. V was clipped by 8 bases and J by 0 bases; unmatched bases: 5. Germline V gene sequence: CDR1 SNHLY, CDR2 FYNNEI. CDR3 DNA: TGTGCCAGCCATAGGGACAGCAGCACAGATACGCAGTATTTT. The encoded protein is CASHRDSSTDTQYF.

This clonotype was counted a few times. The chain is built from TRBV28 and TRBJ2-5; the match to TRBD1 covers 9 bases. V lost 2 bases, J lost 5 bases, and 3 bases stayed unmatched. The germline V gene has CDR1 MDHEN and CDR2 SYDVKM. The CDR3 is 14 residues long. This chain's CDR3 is CASSLETGGETQYF. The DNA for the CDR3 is TGTGCCAGCAGTTTAGAGACAGGGGGGGAGACCCAGTACTTC.

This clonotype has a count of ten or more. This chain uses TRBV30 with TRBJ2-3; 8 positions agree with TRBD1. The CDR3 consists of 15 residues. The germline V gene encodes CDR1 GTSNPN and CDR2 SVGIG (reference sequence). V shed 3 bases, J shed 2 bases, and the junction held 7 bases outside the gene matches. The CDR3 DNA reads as TGTGCCTGGAGACGCGACAGGGGACTCACAGATACGCAGTATTTT. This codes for CAWRRDRGLTDTQYF.

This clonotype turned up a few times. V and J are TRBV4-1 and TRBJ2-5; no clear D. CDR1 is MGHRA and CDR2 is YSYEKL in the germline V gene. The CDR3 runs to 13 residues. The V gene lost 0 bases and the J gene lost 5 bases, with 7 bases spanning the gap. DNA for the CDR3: TGCGCCAGCAGCCAAGATTCGACGGAGACCCAGTACTTC. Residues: CASSQDSTETQYF.

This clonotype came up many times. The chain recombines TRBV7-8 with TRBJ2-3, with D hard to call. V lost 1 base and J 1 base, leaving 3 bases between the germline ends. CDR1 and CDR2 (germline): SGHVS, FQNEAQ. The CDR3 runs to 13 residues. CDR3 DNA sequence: TGTGCCAGCAGCTTAGGCGGCACAGATACGCAGTATTTT. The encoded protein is CASSLGGTDTQYF.

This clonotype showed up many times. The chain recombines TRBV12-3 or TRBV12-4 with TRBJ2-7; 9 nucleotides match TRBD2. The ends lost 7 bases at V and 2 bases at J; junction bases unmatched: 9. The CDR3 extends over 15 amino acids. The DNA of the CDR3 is TGTGCCAGCATAACGAGTCTAGCGGGACCCTACGAGCAGTACTTC. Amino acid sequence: CASITSLAGPYEQYF.

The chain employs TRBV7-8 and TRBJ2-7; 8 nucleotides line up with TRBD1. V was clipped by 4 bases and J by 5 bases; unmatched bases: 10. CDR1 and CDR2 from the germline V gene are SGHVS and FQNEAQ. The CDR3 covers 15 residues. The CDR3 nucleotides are TGTGCCAGCAGCTGGGAAAGGACAGGGAATGACGAGCAGTACTTC. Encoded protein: CASSWERTGNDEQYF.

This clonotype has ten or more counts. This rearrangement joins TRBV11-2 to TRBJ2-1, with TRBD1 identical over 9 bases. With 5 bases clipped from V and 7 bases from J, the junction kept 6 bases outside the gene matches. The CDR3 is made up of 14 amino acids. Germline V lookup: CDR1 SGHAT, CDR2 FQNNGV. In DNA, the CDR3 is TGTGCCAGCAGCCCCGGACAGGGGCGGAATGAGCAGTTCTTC. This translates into CASSPGQGRNEQFF.

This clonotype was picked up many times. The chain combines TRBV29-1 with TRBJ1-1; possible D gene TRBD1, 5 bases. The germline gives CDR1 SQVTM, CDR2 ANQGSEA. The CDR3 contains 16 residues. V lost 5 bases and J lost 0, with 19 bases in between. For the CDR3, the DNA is TGCAGCGTTAAAGGGTGGGCAGGGCAGTTGAACACTGAAGCTTTCTTT. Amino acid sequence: CSVKGWAGQLNTEAFF.